This T cell receptor beta chain was captured in a study of blood T cell repertoires in COVID-19. Germline V gene sequence: CDR1 SGHKS, CDR2 YYEKEE (reference sequence). Deletions cut 6 bases from V and 0 bases from J, with 13 bases between. The CDR3 length is 15 residues. Profiling relied on immunoSEQ multiplex PCR, and the TCRdb table lists in-frame clones only, not all of them. Here the sample spans over 120,000 clones, 76% being singletons. The chain carries TRBV5-5 and TRBJ2-4, with a tentative D call TRBD1 (5 bases). The source is an elderly woman with active or convalescent COVID-19. The sequencing sample was made of peripheral blood. The CDR3: CASNPHRLAKNIQYF. The CDR3 bases are TGTGCCAGCAACCCGCACAGGCTAGCCAAAAACATTCAGTACTTC.